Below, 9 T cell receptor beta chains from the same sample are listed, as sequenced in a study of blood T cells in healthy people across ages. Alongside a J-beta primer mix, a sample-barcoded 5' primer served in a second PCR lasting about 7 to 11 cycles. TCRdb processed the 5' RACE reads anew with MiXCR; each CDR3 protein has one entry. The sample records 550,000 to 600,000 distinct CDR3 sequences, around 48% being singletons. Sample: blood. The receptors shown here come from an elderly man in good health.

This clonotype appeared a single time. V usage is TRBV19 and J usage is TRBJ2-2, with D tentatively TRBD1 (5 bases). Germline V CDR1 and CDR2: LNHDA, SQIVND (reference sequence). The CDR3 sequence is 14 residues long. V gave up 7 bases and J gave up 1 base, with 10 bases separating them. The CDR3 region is CASNIGQNTGELFF. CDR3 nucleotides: TGTGCCAGTAATATCGGACAGAACACCGGGGAGCTGTTTTTT.

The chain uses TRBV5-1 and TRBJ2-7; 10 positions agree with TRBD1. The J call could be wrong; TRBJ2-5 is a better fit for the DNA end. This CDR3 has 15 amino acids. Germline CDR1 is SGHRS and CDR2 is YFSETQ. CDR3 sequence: CASSLGGQGIETQYF. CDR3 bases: TGCGCCAGCAGCTTGGGGGGACAGGGGATAGAGACCCAGTACTTC.

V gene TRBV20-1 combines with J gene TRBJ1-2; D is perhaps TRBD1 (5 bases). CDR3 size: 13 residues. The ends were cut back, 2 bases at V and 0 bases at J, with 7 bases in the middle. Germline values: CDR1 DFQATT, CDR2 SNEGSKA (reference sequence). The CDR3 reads CSARQGTNYGYTF. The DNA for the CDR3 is TGCAGTGCTAGACAGGGTACTAACTATGGCTACACCTTC.

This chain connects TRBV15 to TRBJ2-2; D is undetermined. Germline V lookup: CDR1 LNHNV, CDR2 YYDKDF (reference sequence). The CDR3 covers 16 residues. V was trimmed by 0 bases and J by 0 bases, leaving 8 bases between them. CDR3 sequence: CATSREDSPNTGELFF. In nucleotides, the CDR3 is TGTGCCACCAGCAGAGAGGATAGCCCGAACACCGGGGAGCTGTTTTTT. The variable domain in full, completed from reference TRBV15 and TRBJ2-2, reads DAMVIQNPRYQVTQFGKPVTLSCSQTLNHNVMYWYQQKSSQAPKLLFHYYDKDFNNEADTPDNFQSRRPNTSFCFLDIRSPGLGDTAMYLCATSREDSPNTGELFFGEGSRLTVL.

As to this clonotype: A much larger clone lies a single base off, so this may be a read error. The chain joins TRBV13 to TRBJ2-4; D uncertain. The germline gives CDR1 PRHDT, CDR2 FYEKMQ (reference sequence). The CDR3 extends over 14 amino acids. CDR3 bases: TGTGCCAGCAGCCGCGATCGAGCCAAAAACATTCGGTACTTC. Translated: CASSRDRAKNIRYF.

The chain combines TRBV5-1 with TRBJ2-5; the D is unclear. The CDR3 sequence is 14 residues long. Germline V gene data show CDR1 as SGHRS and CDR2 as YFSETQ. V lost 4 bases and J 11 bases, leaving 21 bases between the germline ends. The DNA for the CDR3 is TGCGCCAGCAGCCTACGGACCGGAGACAATGAGCAGTACTTC. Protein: CASSLRTGDNEQYF.

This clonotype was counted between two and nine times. The CDR3 here is CAISTQQDNYGYTF. CDR3 DNA sequence: TGTGCCATCAGTACCCAACAGGATAACTATGGCTACACCTTC. This chain joins TRBV10-3 and TRBJ1-2, with D possibly TRBD1 on 5 matching bases. V was trimmed by 5 bases and J by 1 base, leaving 11 bases between them. This CDR3 is built from 14 residues. The germline CDR1 and CDR2 sequences are ENHRY and SYGVKD.

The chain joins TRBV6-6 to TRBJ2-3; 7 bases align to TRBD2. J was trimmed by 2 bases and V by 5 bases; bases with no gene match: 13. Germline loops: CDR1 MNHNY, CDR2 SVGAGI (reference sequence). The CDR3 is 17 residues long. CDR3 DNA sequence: TGTGCCAGCAGTCCATCGGCCCGGGAGGCGAACACAGATACGCAGTATTTT. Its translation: CASSPSAREANTDTQYF.

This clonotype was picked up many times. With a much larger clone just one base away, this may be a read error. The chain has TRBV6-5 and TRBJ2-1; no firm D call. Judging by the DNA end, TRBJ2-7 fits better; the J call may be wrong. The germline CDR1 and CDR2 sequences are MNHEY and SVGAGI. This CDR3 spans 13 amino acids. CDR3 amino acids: CASRLRPYNEQYF. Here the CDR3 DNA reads TGTGCCAGCAGGCTTCGGCCCTACAATGAGCAGTACTTC.